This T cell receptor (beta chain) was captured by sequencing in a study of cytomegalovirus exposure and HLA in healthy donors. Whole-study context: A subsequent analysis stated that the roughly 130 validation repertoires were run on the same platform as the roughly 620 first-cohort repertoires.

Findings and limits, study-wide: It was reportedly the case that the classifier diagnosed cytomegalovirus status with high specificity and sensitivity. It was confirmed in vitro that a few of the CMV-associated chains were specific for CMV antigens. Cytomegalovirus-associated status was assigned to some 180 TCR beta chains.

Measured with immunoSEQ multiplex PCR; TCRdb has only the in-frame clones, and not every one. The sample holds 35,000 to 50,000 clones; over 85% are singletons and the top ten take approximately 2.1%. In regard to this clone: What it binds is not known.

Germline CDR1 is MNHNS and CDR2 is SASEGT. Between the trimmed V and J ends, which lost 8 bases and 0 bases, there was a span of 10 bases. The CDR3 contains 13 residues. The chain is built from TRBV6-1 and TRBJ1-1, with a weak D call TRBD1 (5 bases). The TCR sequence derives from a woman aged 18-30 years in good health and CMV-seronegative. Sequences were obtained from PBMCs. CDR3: CASGRGMNTEAFF. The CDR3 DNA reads TGTGCCAGCGGGAGGGGTATGAACACTGAAGCTTTCTTT.